The following is a T cell receptor (beta chain) sequence with its context. As yet, its antigen is unknown. TCRdb's table, derived via immunoSEQ multiplex PCR, lists solely in-frame clones and lacks some. The table has fewer than 6,500 clones, around two thirds seen once. The data are from a study of CD8 T cell repertoires and HIV-1 epitope variants. Whole-study context: Each of Twenty-five Gag and Nef epitope peptides stimulated a separate culture. Controls were a CMV, EBV and flu pool, Ebola AY9, and no peptide. Autologous T cell-negative cells served as antigen-presenting cells in equal numbers. Notes on the study in general: Eight to ten TCR beta clonotypes were antigen-specific, over five apparently recognizing autologous or escape variants.

Material: cultured CD8+ T cells derived from PBMCs. The receptor was derived from a male donor with HIV.

CDR3 nucleotide sequence: TGTGCCAGCAGCTTAGGGACATTGAGCTCCTACGAGCAGTACTTC. It specifies CASSLGTLSSYEQYF. This chain joins TRBV7-2 and TRBJ2-7; TRBD1 is a possible D gene (5 bases). The CDR3 is 15 amino acids. In germline, CDR1 is SGHTA, CDR2 FQGNSA. V lost 1 base and J lost 0, with 10 bases in between.